This T cell receptor (beta chain) came from a study of T cells in women clearing cervical HPV infection. Study-wide context: With HLA typing for only a few women, HLA confounding remains possible.

As for this clone: Read sequence stops 3 residues before the CDR3 end, and the germline J gene provides the missing end.

The assay was immunoSEQ multiplex PCR, and TCRdb's table has in-frame clones only and misses some. This repertoire includes 30,000 to 35,000 clones. V gave up 6 bases and J gave up 4 bases; unmatched junction bases: 12. This CDR3 comprises 16 residues. Per germline, CDR1 MRHNA and CDR2 SNTAGT. The sample comprised blood buffy coat. The J gene is TRBJ2-3, the V gene TRBV6-4; 8 positions match TRBD2. The TCR sequence derives from a woman aged 18 to 75 with a cervical HPV16 infection that either progressed to CIN3+ or cleared (not recorded which). CDR3 loop: CASSPSSRGGPDTQYF. The CDR3 bases that were read are TGTGCCAGCAGCCCTAGTTCACGGGGGGGACCAGATACG.